This T cell receptor (beta chain) was sequenced in a study of cytomegalovirus exposure and HLA in healthy donors. These donors counted as nominally healthy when sampled, but unrecorded immune exposures were likely. A remark on this clone: Its specificity is unknown.

Whole-study findings and limits: Researchers reportedly found TCR beta sequences accurately predicted most subjects' HLA-A and HLA-B alleles. Clonal expansion was found to be greater in HLA-associated TCR beta chains than in equally common others in a later analysis.

The PCR was carried out with 60 Vbeta primers and 13 Jbeta primers. Here immunoSEQ multiplex PCR was the method, and the copy in TCRdb shows in-frame clones only, minus some. The data include around 140,000 clones; the top ten clones carry 1.5% to 2%. CDR1 is LNHDA and CDR2 is SQIVND in the germline V gene (reference sequence). This CDR3 region has 16 residues. The J segment lost 3 bases and the V segment lost 4 bases, leaving 11 bases of the junction unmatched. This rearrangement joins TRBV19 to TRBJ1-1, with TRBD1 matching over 7 bases. Sequenced material: PBMCs. This clonotype originated in a middle-aged woman in good health and CMV-seropositive. CDR3 sequence reads: CASSTPRQGRDTEAFF. In DNA form, the CDR3 reads TGTGCCAGTAGTACCCCCCGACAGGGAAGGGACACTGAAGCTTTCTTT.